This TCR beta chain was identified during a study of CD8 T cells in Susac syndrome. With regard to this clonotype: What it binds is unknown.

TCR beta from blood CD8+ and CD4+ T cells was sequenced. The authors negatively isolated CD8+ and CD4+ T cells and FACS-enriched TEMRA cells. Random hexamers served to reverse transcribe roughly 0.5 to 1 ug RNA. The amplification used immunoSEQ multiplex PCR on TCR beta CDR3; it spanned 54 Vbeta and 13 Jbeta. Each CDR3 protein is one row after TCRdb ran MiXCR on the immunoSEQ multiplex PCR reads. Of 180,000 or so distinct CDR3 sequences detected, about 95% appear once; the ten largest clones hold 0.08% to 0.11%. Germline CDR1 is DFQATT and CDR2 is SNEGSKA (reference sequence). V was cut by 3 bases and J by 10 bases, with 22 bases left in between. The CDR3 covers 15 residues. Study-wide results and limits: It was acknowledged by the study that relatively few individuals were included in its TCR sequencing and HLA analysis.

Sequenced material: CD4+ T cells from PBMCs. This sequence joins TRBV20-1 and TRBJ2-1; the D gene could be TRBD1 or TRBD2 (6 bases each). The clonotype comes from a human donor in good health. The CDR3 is CSASPLGGWRGEQFF. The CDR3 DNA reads TGCAGTGCTAGTCCCCTTGGCGGCTGGAGGGGGGAGCAGTTCTTC.